This entry concerns a single T cell receptor (beta chain). The antigen is undetermined. These data come from a study of cytotoxic CD8 clonotypes in ibrutinib-treated CLL. At the level of the study: Some 25 partial and 2 complete responses; at median about 63 months, approximately 14 remitted, roughly 12 progressed. Findings and limits, study-wide: An increase in clonality occurred at ibrutinib response, followed by a return toward baseline at progression. Pretreatment clonality was elevated relative to age-matched healthy donors and paralleled circulating CD8+ T-cell counts.

There are 15 residues in the CDR3. CDR1 is LNHNV, CDR2 YYDKDF, per germline (reference sequence). With 0 bases removed from V and 4 bases from J, the gap between germline ends came to 10 bases. Here immunoSEQ multiplex PCR was the method, and the copy in TCRdb shows in-frame clones only, minus some. There are about 130,000 clones in the sample; around 76% occur only once, and around 4.9% lies in the top ten. Sample: PBMCs, taken after 24 months of ibrutinib treatment. The clonotype comes from a human donor with chronic lymphocytic leukemia. The chain uses TRBV15 and TRBJ2-1; D gene unclear. Written as DNA, the CDR3 is TGTGCCACCAGCAGAGATTCAGGACGGTACAATGAGCAGTTCTTC. Translation gives CATSRDSGRYNEQFF.